The present TCR beta chain was sequenced within a study of blood T cells in healthy people across ages (dated by TCRdb to the mid-2010s). With respect to the entire study: In model experiments, template switching captured about one uniquely barcoded TCR beta cDNA molecule for every two T cells. The donors were split into four age groups: young (average around 15 years), middle-aged (39), aged (more than 60) and long-lived (82). To avoid experimental bias, donors of different ages were spread randomly across the sequencing lanes. The study analyzed two additional independent replicas of 1 million unique cDNA reads from the same blood draw for two donors, one aged 18 to 30 and one aged 80 or older. Using deep sequencing normalized with unique cDNA molecular identifiers, the study measured how TCR beta repertoire diversity changes with age. The research as a whole found: Estimates of total diversity based on one million sequenced T cells were regarded as lower bounds and as underestimates. The CMV infection status of donors was not known, potentially confounding age-related changes in expanded clonotypes. Compared with the aged group, the long-lived group had more naive CD4+ T cells, fewer expanded clones and increased TCR diversity, a pattern suggesting age selection. Observed TCR beta diversity correlated strongly with the percentage of naive T cells measured by flow cytometry. As age increased, observed TCR beta diversity per million T cells dropped in a roughly linear way, and a significant reduction was already evident by age approximately 40. Bulk unsorted PBMC profiling prevented conclusive comparison of naive and antigen-experienced compartments.

Measured from the cysteine to the phenylalanine, the CDR3 is 15 residues long. The sequence is cut down to CDR3 DNA, 45 bases in frame from base 1. From a lookup of the germline V gene, CDR1 and CDR2 are SGHRS and YFSETQ. The V and J ends are trimmed by 4 bases and 6 bases, leaving 18 bases between them. The donors were around 39 Caucasian individuals from Russia, aged about 6 to 100 years, who were systemically healthy. About 10 milliliters of peripheral blood were collected from each donor into EDTA-treated Vacutainer tubes. Ficoll-Paque density-gradient centrifugation was used to isolate PBMCs, with at least 7 million obtained per sample. Trizol reagent was used to extract total RNA from the PBMCs, yielding at least 6 micrograms per sample. Naive CD45RAhigh/CD27high T cell percentages were measured by flow cytometry on a PBMC aliquot from every donor. Libraries were built with 5' RACE. Sequencing instrument: Illumina HiSeq 2500. The second PCR ran for roughly 6 to 11 cycles and used a J-beta primer mix along with a sample-barcoded 5' primer. Each TCR beta cDNA molecule received a unique molecular identifier from a template-switch 5' adaptor carrying 12 random nucleotides. Each sample yielded at least 3 million CDR3-containing paired-end reads. First-strand cDNA was synthesized from all RNA with the Mint cDNA synthesis kit, primed by a TRBC-specific oligonucleotide. After uracil-DNA glycosylase treatment, a first 18-cycle PCR used universal primers M1SS and BC2_uni_R on all cDNA. Concerning the study's data processing: For normalization, 1 million high-quality reads were randomly selected from each sample, with every read carrying a distinct molecular identifier. Reads with shared molecular identifiers were discarded instead of being binned into consensus sequences. MiTCR, run with a Q25 quality threshold and the strictest error-elimination algorithm, handled CDR3 identification, clonotype clustering and error correction. A nonparametric unseen species model with Euler transformation was used to estimate a lower bound on total TCR beta diversity. TCRdb trimmed the raw reads at Q25, called clones with MiXCR and kept productive beta chains. Identical CDR3 proteins give one entry, which carries the most common genes and DNA. In this record, the V and J calls reflect TCRdb's handling and not the investigators' own analysis. Present in this sample are 1.5 million to 2 million distinct CDR3 sequences, approximately 28% of which were seen just once. The ten largest make up over 7% of the sample.

This clonotype was seen a few times. No antigen is known for it. Per-base qualities were not stored, and no clone one base away is much larger. The specimen sequenced was blood. The chain uses TRBV5-1 and TRBJ2-3; the best D guess is TRBD2, with 6 bases matching. The sequence derives from a woman aged 25-40 years in good health. The sequenced DNA is TGCGCCAGCAGCGTCTGGGATTCAGGAGGGGATACGCAGTATTTT. Translated, this is CASSVWDSGGDTQYF.